The clone carrying this T cell receptor (beta chain) was found a few times. Its target is unknown. The CDR3 covers 11 residues. In germline, CDR1 is SNHLY, CDR2 FYNNEI. V shed 8 bases, J shed 8 bases, and the junction held 5 bases outside the gene matches. This sample was taken from a study of blood T cells in healthy people across ages. Study findings and constraints: Among long-lived donors, naive CD4+ cells were more numerous and diversity higher than in aged donors. TCR beta diversity, measured per million T cells, fell in a roughly linear way with age.

The second PCR ran about 6 to 11 cycles with a sample-barcoded 5' primer and J-beta primers. MiXCR, run by TCRdb on the 5' RACE reads, gives a single entry per CDR3 protein. Among around 2 million distinct CDR3 sequences listed, approximately 39% were seen once. The V and J genes are TRBV2 and TRBJ1-2, with TRBD1 matching 7 bases. The sequence was obtained from a human donor in good health. Sample: blood. CDR3 in DNA: TGTGCCAGCGCACAGGGGAGAGGCTACACCTTC. Encoded protein: CASAQGRGYTF. The complete variable domain, with remaining parts taken from reference TRBV2 and TRBJ1-2, reads EPEVTQTPSHQVTQMGQEVILRCVPISNHLYFYWYRQILGQKVEFLVSFYNNEISEKSEIFDDQFSVERPDGSNFTLKIRSTKLEDSAMYFCASAQGRGYTFGSGTRLTVV.